In this sample, the clone carrying this T cell receptor beta chain turned up a few times. Its matching antigen is unknown. The CDR3 is 12 residues long. The germline V and J ends were trimmed by 4 bases and 4 bases, with 7 bases remaining between them. Germline loops: CDR1 GTSNPN, CDR2 SVGIG (reference sequence). This sample was taken from a study of a mutant IDH1 vaccine in newly diagnosed glioma. About the study: Vaccination began 4-6 weeks post radiotherapy alone, or with temozolomide cycles. The treated population exhibited a male proportion of roughly 62%, a female proportion of around 40%, and a mean age of approximately 41 years.

TCRdb's copy holds only in-frame clones and misses some; the assay was immunoSEQ multiplex PCR. Of about 31,000 clones in the sample, around 78% were seen once. Time point in this sample: week 11, during vaccination. Every vaccination contained 300 ug of the mutant IDH1 20-mer peptide and was paired with topical imiquimod. The rearrangement joins TRBV30 to TRBJ2-2, with D hard to call. The sequences come from PBMCs, collected from a glioma patient whose treatment included an IDH1 peptide vaccine. This clonotype originated in a man younger than 40 with glioma. The DNA of the CDR3 is TGTGCCTGGATGGAATCCACCGGGGAGCTGTTTTTT. Translation gives CAWMESTGELFF.